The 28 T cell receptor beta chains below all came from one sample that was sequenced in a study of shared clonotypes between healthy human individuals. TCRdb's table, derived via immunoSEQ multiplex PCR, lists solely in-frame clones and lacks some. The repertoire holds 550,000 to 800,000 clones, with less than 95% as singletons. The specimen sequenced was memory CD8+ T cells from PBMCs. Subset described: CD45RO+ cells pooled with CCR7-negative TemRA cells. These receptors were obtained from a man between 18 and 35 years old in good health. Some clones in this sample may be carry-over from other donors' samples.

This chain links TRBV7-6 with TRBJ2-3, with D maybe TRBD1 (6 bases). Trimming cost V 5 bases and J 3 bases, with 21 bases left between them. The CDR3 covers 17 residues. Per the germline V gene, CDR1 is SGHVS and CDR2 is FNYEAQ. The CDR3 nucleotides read TGTGCCAGCAGCCCTATAGGACAGTTCATTAGAACAGATACGCAGTATTTT. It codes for CASSPIGQFIRTDTQYF.

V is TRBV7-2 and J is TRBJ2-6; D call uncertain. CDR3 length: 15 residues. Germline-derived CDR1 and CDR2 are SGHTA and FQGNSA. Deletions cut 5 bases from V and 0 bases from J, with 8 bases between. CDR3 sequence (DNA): TGTGCCAGCAGCAACGCTAACTCTGGGGCCAACGTCCTGACTTTC. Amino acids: CASSNANSGANVLTF.

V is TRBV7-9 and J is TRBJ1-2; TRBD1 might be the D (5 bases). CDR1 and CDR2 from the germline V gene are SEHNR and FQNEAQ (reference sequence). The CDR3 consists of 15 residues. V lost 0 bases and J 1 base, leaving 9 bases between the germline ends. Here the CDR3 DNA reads TGTGCCAGCAGCTTAGCGGAGACAGTTAACTATGGCTACACCTTC. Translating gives CASSLAETVNYGYTF.

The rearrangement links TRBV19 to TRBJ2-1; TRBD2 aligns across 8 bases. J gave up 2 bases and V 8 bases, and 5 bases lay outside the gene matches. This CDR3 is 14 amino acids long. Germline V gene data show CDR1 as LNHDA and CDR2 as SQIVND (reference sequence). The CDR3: CASRAGGAYNEQFF. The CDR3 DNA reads TGTGCCAGTCGTGCGGGAGGCGCCTACAATGAGCAGTTCTTC.

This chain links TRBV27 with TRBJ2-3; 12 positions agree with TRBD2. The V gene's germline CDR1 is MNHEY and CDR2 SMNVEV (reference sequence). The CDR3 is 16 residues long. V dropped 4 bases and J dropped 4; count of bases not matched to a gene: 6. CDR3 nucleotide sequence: TGTGCCAGCAGTTCGCGGCTAGCGGGAGGGGCAGATACGCAGTATTTT. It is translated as CASSSRLAGGADTQYF.

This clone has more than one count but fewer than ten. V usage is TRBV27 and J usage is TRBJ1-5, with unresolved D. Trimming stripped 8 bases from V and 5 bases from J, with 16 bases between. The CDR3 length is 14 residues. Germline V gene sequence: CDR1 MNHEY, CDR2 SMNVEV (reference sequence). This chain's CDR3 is CASGLGGIHQPQHF. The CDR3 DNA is TGTGCCAGCGGCTTGGGTGGGATCCATCAGCCCCAGCATTTT.

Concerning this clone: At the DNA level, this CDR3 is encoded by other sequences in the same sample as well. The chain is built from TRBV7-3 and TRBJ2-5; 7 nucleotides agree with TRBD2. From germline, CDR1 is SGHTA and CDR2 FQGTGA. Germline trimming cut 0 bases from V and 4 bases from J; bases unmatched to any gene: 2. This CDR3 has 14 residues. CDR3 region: CASSLTGGRETQYF. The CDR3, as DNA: TGTGCCAGCAGCTTAACGGGCGGGAGAGAGACCCAGTACTTC. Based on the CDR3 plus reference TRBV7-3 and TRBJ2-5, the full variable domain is GAGVSQTPSNKVTEKGKYVELRCDPISGHTALYWYRQSLGQGPEFLIYFQGTGAADDSGLPNDRFFAVRPEGSVSTLKIQRTERGDSAVYLCASSLTGGRETQYFGPGTRLLVL.

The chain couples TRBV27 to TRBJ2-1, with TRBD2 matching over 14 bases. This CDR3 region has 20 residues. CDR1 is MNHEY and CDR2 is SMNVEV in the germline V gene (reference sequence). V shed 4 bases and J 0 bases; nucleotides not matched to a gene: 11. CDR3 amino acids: CASSSPSTSGRASSYNEQFF. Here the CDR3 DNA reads TGTGCCAGCAGTTCCCCCTCGACTAGCGGGAGGGCGAGCTCCTACAATGAGCAGTTCTTC.

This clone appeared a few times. The CDR3 nucleotides read TGTGCCAGCAGAATGGGTGGTGAAAAACTGTTTTTT. It yields the protein CASRMGGEKLFF. V is TRBV25-1 and J is TRBJ1-4; D not resolved. The CDR3 spans 12 residues. Germline V CDR1 and CDR2: MGHDK, SYGVNS. V lost 6 bases, J lost 7 bases, and 9 bases lay in between.

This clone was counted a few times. In DNA, the CDR3 is TGTGCCAGCAGCTTTTCGACGCCCGTGGTAGGCCGCCGCACTGAAGCTTTCTTT. Its protein is CASSFSTPVVGRRTEAFF. The V and J genes are TRBV11-2 and TRBJ1-1; D not resolved. The V gene lost 3 bases and the J gene lost 4 bases, with 24 bases spanning the gap. This CDR3 contains 18 residues. Germline-derived CDR1 and CDR2 are SGHAT and FQNNGV.

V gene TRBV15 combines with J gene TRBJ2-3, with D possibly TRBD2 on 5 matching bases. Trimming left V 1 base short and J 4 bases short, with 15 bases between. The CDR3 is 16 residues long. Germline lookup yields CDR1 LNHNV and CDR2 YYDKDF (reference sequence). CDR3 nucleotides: TGTGCCACCAGCAGAGGGTGGGAGAGGGCCTCAGATACGCAGTATTTT. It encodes CATSRGWERASDTQYF.

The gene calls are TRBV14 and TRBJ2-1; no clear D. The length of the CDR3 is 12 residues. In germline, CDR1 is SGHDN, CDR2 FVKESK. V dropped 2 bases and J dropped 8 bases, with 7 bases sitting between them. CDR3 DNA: TGTGCCAGCAGCCAACTACGTGATGAGCAGTTCTTC. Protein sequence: CASSQLRDEQFF. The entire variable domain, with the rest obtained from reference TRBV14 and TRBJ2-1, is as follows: EAGVTQFPSHSVIEKGQTVTLRCDPISGHDNLYWYRRVMGKEIKFLLHFVKESKQDESGMPNNRFLAERTGGTYSTLKVQPAELEDSGVYFCASSQLRDEQFFGPGTRLTVL.

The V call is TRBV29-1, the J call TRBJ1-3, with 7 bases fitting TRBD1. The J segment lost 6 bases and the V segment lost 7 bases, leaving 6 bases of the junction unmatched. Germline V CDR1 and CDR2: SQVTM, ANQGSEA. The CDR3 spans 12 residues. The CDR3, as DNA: TGCAGCGCCCGGGACAGCCAAAACACCATATATTTT. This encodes CSARDSQNTIYF.

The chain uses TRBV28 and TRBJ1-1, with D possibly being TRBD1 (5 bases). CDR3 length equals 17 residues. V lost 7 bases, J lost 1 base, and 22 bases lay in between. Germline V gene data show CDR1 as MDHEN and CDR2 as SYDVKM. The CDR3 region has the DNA TGTGCCAGCACTCTCAGCGGGGACCTTAATTGGAACACTGAAGCTTTCTTT. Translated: CASTLSGDLNWNTEAFF.

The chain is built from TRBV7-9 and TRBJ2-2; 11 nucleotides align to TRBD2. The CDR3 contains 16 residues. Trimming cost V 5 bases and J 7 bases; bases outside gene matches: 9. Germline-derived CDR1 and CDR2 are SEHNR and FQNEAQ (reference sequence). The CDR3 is CASSRITSGRGGELFF. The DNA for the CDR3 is TGTGCCAGCAGCCGAATCACTAGCGGGAGAGGCGGGGAGCTGTTTTTT. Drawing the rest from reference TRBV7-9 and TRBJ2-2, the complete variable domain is DTGVSQNPRHKITKRGQNVTFRCDPISEHNRLYWYRQTLGQGPEFLTYFQNEAQLEKSRLLSDRFSAERPKGSFSTLEIQRTEQGDSAMYLCASSRITSGRGGELFFGEGSRLTVL.

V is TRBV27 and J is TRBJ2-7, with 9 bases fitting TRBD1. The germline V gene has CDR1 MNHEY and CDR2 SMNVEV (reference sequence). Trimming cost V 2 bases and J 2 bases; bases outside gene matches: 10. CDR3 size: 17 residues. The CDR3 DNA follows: TGTGCCAGCAGTTTAAGCCGAGGGGACAGGGACCCCTACGAGCAGTACTTC. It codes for CASSLSRGDRDPYEQYF.

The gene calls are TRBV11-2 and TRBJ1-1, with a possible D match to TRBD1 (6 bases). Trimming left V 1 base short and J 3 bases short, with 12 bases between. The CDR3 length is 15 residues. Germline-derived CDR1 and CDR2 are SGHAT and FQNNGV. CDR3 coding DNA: TGTGCCAGCAGCTTAGTTGGCAGGGGAGACACTGAAGCTTTCTTT. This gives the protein CASSLVGRGDTEAFF.

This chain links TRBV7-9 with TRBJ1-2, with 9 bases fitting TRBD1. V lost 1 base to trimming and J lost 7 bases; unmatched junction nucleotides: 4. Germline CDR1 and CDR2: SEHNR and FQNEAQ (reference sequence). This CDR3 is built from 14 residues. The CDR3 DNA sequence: TGTGCCAGCAGCTTAGGGGGGACAGGGCTTGGCTACACCTTC. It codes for CASSLGGTGLGYTF.

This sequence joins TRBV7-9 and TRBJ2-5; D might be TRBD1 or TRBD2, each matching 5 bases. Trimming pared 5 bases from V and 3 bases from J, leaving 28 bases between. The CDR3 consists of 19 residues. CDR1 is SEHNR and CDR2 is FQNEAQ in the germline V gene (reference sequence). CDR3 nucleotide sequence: TGTGCCAGCAGCCCCCGCGGTCGCTTGGGACGGTCTCTAAAAGAGACCCAGTACTTC. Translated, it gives CASSPRGRLGRSLKETQYF.

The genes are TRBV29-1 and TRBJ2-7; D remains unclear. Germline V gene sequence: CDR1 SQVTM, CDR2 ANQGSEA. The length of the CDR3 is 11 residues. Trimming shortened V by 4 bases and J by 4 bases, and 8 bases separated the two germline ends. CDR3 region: CSVGIGYEQYF. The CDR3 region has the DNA TGCAGCGTTGGGATAGGGTACGAGCAGTACTTC.

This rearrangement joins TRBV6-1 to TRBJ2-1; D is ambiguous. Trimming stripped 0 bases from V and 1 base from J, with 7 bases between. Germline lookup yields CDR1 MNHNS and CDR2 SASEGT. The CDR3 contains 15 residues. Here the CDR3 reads CASSEAAGSYNEQFF. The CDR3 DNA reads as TGTGCCAGCAGTGAAGCAGCCGGGTCCTACAATGAGCAGTTCTTC.

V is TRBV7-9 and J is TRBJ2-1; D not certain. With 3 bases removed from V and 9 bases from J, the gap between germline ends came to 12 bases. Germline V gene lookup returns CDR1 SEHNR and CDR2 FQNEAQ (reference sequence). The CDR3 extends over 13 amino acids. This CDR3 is CASSFAGSAEQFF. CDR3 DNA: TGTGCCAGCAGCTTCGCAGGTTCGGCTGAGCAGTTCTTC.

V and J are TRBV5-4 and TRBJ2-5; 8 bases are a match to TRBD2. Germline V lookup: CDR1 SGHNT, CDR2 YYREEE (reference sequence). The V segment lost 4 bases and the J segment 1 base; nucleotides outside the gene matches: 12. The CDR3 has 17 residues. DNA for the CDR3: TGTGCCAGCAGCCATAACGGCCTAGCGGGCACCCAAGAGACCCAGTACTTC. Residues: CASSHNGLAGTQETQYF.

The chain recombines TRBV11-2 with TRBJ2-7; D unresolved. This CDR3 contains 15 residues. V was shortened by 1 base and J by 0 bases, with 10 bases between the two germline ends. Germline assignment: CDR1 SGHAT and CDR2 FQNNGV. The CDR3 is CASSLVVGYSYEQYF. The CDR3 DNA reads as TGTGCCAGCAGCTTAGTTGTCGGGTACTCCTACGAGCAGTACTTC.

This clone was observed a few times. The DNA for the CDR3 is TGTGCCAGCAGCGTATGTCTAAGAGACAGGGTCGATAATTACATTCAGTACTTC. As protein: CASSVCLRDRVDNYIQYF. The rearrangement joins TRBV9 to TRBJ2-4; TRBD1 aligns across 7 bases. This CDR3 comprises 18 residues. The germline CDR1 and CDR2 sequences are SGDLS and YYNGEE. V lost 1 base and J lost 8; bases outside the gene matches: 18.

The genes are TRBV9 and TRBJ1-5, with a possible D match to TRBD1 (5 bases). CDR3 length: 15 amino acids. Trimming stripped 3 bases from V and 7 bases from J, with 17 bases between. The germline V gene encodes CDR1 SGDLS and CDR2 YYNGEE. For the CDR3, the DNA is TGTGCCAGCAGCGAGAGTGGGGCGACCGGACAGCCCCAGCATTTT. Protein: CASSESGATGQPQHF.

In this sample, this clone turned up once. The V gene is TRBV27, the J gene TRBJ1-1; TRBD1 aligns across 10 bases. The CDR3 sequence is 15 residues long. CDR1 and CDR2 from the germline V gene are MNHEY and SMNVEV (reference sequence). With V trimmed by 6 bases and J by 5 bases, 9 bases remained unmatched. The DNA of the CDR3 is TGTGCCAGCAGAGTTGACAGGGGGCTATTAACTGAAGCTTTCTTT. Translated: CASRVDRGLLTEAFF.

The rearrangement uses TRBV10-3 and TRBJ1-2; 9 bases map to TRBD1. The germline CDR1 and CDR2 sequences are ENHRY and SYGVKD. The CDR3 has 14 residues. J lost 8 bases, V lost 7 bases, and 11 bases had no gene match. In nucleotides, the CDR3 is TGTGCCATCACTGACGGACAGGGGCCCAGGGGCTACACCTTC. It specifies CAITDGQGPRGYTF.